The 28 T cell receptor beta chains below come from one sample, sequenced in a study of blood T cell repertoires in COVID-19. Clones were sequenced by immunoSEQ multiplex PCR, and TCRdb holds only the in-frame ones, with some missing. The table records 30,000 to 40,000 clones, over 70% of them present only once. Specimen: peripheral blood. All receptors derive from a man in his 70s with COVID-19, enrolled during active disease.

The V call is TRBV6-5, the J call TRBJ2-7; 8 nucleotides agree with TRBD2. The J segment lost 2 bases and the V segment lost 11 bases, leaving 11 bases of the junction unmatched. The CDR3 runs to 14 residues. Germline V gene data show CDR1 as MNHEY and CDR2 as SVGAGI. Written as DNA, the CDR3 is TGTGCCTCTTCCCGGGGGGGGGCGCCCTACGAGCAGTACTTC. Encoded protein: CASSRGGAPYEQYF.

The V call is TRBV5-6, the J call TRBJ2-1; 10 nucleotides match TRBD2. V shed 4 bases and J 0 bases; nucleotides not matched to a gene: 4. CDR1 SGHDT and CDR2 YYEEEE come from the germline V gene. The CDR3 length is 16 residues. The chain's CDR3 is CASSKLAGGSYNEQFF. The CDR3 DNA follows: TGTGCCAGCAGCAAATTAGCGGGAGGCTCCTACAATGAGCAGTTCTTC. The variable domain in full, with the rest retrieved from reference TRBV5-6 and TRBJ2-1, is DAGVTQSPTHLIKTRGQQVTLRCSPKSGHDTVSWYQQALGQGPQFIFQYYEEEERQRGNFPDRFSGHQFPNYSSELNVNALLLGDSALYLCASSKLAGGSYNEQFFGPGTRLTVL.

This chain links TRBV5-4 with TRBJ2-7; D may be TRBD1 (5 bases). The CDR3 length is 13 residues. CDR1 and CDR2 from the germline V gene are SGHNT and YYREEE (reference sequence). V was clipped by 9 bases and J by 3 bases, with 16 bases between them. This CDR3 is CATSTQVGYEQYF. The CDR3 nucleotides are TGTGCCACGTCGACACAGGTGGGCTACGAGCAGTACTTC.

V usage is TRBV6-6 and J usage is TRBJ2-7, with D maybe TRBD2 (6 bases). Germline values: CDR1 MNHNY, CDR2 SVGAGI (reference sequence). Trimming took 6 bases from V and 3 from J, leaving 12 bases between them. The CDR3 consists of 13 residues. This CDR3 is CASSHGDFYEQYF. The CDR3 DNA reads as TGTGCCAGCAGCCATGGGGACTTCTACGAGCAGTACTTC.

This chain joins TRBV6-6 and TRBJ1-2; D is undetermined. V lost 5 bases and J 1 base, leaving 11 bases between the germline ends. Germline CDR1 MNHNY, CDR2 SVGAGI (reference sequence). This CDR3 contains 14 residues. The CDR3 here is CASSRSTVNYGYTF. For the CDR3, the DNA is TGTGCCAGCAGTCGAAGTACGGTTAACTATGGCTACACCTTC.

CDR3 nucleotides: TGTGCCAGCAGCCTGTCGACAGGGCCAGCTTTCTTT. This encodes CASSLSTGPAFF. This chain connects TRBV7-2 to TRBJ1-1; TRBD1 matches 7 bases. Germline CDR1 reads SGHTA; CDR2 reads FQGNSA. The CDR3 sequence is 12 residues long. V dropped 5 bases and J dropped 10; count of bases not matched to a gene: 7.

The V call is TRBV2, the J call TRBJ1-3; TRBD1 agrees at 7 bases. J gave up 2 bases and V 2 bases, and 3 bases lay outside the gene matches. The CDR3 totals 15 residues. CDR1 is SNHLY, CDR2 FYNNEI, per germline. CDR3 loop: CASSERGTAGNTIYF. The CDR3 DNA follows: TGTGCCAGCAGTGAAAGGGGGACAGCTGGAAACACCATATATTTT.

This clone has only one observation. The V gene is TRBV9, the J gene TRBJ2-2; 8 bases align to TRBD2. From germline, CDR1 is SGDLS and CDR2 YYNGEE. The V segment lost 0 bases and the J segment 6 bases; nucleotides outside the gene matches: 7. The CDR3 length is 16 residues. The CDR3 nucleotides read TGTGCCAGCAGCGTAGCAGGGACTAGAACATCCGGGGAGCTGTTTTTT. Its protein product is CASSVAGTRTSGELFF. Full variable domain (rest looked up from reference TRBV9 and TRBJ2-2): DSGVTQTPKHLITATGQRVTLRCSPRSGDLSVYWYQQSLDQGLQFLIQYYNGEERAKGNILERFSAQQFPDLHSELNLSSLELGDSALYFCASSVAGTRTSGELFFGEGSRLTVL.

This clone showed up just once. Written as DNA, the CDR3 is TGTGCCACTTCGGGACAGGGGACGGAGACCCAGTACTTC. This encodes CATSGQGTETQYF. V and J are TRBV2 and TRBJ2-5, with 10 bases aligning to TRBD1. V was clipped by 10 bases and J by 5 bases; unmatched bases: 7. In germline, CDR1 is SNHLY, CDR2 FYNNEI. This CDR3 is built from 13 residues.

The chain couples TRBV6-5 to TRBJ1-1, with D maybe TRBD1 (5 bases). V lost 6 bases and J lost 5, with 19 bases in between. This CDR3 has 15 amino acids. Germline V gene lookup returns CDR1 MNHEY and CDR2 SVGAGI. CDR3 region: CASSQGYSLGTEAFF. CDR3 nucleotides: TGTGCCAGCAGCCAGGGTTACTCCCTGGGGACTGAAGCTTTCTTT.

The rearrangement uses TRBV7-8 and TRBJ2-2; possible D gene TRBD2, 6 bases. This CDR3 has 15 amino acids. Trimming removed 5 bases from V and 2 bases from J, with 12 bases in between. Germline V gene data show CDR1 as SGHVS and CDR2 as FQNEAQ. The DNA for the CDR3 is TGTGCCAGCAGCCTCGGGGGAACAAACACCGGGGAGCTGTTTTTT. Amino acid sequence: CASSLGGTNTGELFF.

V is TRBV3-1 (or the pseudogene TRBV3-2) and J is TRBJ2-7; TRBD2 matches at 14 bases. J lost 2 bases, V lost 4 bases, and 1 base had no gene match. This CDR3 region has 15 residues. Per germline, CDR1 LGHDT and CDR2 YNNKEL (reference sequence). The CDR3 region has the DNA TGTGCCAGCAGCCTGGGACTAGCGGGAGCCTACGAGCAGTACTTC. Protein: CASSLGLAGAYEQYF.

CDR3 loop: CASSSSGSSYEQYF. In nucleotides, the CDR3 is TGTGCCAGCAGTTCTAGCGGGAGCTCCTACGAGCAGTACTTC. The V and J genes are TRBV6-5 and TRBJ2-7; TRBD2 matches 10 bases. From germline, CDR1 is MNHEY and CDR2 SVGAGI. This CDR3 has 14 residues. J lost 0 bases, V lost 4 bases, and 0 bases had no gene match.

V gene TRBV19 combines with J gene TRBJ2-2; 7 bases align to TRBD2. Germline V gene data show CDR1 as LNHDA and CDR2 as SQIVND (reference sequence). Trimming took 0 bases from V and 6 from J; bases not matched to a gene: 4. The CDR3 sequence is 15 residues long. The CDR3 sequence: CASSIEGGAAGELFF. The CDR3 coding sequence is TGTGCCAGTAGTATAGAGGGAGGGGCGGCCGGGGAGCTGTTTTTT.

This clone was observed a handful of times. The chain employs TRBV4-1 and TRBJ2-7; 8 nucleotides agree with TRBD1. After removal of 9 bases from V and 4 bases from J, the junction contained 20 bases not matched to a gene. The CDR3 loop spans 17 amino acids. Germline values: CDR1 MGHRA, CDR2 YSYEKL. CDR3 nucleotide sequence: TGCGCCAGGATGGGGTTCCTACAGGGGGGAGCCGAGTACGAGCAGTACTTC. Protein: CARMGFLQGGAEYEQYF.

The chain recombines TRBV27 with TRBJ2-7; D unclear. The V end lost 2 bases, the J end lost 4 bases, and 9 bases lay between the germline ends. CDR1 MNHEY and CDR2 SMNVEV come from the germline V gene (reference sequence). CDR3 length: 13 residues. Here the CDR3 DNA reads TGTGCCAGCAGTTTAGCGGAGACGTACGAGCAGTACTTC. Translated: CASSLAETYEQYF.

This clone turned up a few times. For the CDR3, the DNA is TGTGCCAGCAGTTTCTCCCGTGGGCTCGGGGCCAACGTCCTGACTTTC. Translating it yields CASSFSRGLGANVLTF. The rearrangement links TRBV6-2 or TRBV6-3 to TRBJ2-6; D is unresolved. The CDR3 contains 16 residues. Trimming took 4 bases from V and 4 from J, leaving 14 bases between them. Germline lookup yields CDR1 MNHEY and CDR2 SVGEGT.

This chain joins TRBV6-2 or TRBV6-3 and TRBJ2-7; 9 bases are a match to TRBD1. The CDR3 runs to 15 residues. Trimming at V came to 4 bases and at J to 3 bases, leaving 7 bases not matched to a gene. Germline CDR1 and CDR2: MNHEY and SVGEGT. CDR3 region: CASSLAGTGSYEQYF. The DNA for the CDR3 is TGTGCCAGCAGTTTGGCCGGGACAGGGAGCTACGAGCAGTACTTC.

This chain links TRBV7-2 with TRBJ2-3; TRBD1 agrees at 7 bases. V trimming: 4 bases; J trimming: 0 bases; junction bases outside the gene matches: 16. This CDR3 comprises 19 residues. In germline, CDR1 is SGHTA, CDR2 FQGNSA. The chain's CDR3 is CASSSRTGRFDSSTDTQYF. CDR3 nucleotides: TGTGCCAGCAGCTCGAGGACAGGCCGATTTGACTCTAGCACAGATACGCAGTATTTT.

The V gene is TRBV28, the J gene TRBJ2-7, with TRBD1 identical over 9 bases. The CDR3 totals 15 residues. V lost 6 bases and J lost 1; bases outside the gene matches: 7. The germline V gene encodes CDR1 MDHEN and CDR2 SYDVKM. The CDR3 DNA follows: TGTGCCAGCAGACAACAGGGGGCCGGGTCCTACGAGCAGTACTTC. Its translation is CASRQQGAGSYEQYF.

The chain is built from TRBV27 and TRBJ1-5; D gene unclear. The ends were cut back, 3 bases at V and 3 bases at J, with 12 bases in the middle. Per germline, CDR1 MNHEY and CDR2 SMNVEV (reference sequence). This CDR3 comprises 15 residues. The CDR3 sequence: CASSLLGSLNQPQHF. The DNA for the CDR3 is TGTGCCAGCAGTTTGCTCGGGTCGCTCAATCAGCCCCAGCATTTT.

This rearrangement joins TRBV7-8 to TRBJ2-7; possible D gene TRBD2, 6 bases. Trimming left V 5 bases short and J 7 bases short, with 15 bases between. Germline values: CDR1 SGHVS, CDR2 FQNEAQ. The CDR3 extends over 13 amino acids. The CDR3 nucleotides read TGTGCCAGCAGCCCAACCGGGGGAGGAGAGCAGTACTTC. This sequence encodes CASSPTGGGEQYF.

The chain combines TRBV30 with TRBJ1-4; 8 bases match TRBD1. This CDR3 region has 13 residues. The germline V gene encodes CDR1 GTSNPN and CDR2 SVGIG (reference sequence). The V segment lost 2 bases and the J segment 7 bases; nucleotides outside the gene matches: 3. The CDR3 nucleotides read TGTGCCTGGAGTACAGGGGGGGGTGAAAAACTGTTTTTT. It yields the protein CAWSTGGGEKLFF. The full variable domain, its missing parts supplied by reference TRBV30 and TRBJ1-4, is SQTIHQWPATLVQPVGSPLSLECTVEGTSNPNLYWYRQAAGRGLQLLFYSVGIGQISSEVPQNLSASRPQDRQFILSSKKLLLSDSGFYLCAWSTGGGEKLFFGSGTQLSVL.

The CDR3 bases are TGTGCCAGCAGCTTCGGTTTACTAGCTTCCGAGACCCAGTACTTC. Amino acids: CASSFGLLASETQYF. This chain connects TRBV5-5 to TRBJ2-5; tentative D call: TRBD2 (6 bases). The CDR3 is made up of 15 amino acids. Germline CDR1 SGHKS, CDR2 YYEKEE (reference sequence). With 2 bases removed from V and 5 bases from J, the gap between germline ends came to 16 bases.

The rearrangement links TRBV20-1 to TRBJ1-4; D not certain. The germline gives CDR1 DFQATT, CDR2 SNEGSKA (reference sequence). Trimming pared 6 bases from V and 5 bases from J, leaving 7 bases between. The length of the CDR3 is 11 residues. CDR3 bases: TGCAGTGCGCCGGAGAATGAAAAACTGTTTTTT. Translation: CSAPENEKLFF.

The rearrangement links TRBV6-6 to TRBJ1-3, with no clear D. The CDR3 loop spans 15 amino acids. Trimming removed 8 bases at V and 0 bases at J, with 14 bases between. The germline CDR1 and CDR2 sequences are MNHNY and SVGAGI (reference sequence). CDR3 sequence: CASGIGGLSGNTIYF. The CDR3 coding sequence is TGTGCCAGCGGGATCGGAGGTCTCTCTGGAAACACCATATATTTT.

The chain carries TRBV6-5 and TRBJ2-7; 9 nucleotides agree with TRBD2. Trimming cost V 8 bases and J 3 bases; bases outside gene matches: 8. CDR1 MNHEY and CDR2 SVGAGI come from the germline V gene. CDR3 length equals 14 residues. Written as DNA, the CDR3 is TGTGCCAGCGGCGTAGCGGGAGTCCTCTACGAGCAGTACTTC. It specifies CASGVAGVLYEQYF.

The CDR3 DNA is TGTGCCACCAGCAGGGACAGTCTCAATCAGCCCCAGCATTTT. It is translated as CATSRDSLNQPQHF. The V call is TRBV15, the J call TRBJ1-5; the D gene is possibly TRBD1 (6 bases). Trimming shortened V by 3 bases and J by 3 bases, and 9 bases separated the two germline ends. The CDR3 totals 14 residues. Germline V gives CDR1 LNHNV, CDR2 YYDKDF (reference sequence).